This T cell receptor beta chain was sequenced during a study of response to subunit inactivated influenza vaccine. Trimming took 7 bases from V and 2 from J; bases not matched to a gene: 5. CDR3 length: 14 amino acids. CDR1 MDHEN and CDR2 SYDVKM come from the germline V gene. TCRdb itself ran the RT-PCR reads through MiXCR, one entry per CDR3 protein. The profile shows about 480,000 distinct CDR3 sequences, around 13% of them singletons. The clonotype comes from a man in his fifties or sixties who received an inactivated influenza vaccine. This specimen was PBMCs from blood, taken roughly 47 days after vaccination. The V gene is TRBV28, the J gene TRBJ2-3; TRBD1 matches at 8 bases. This CDR3 reads CASIRGPNTDTQYF. CDR3 sequence (DNA): TGTGCCAGCATCAGGGGGCCTAACACAGATACGCAGTATTTT.